This TCR beta chain was retrieved from a study of tumor and adjacent non-tumor tissue in lung cancer. On the study more broadly: On average, productive TCRbeta reads reached roughly 4 million per sample.

The library came from three nested PCR rounds adapted from ARM-PCR protocols. TCRdb processed the multiplex PCR reads anew with MiXCR; each CDR3 protein has one entry. The sample shows some 100,000 distinct CDR3 sequences, 75% of them seen only once. A word on this clonotype: Its specificity is not known. Because it lacks the conserved phenylalanine or tryptophan at the end, this CDR3 is likely a read error.

Findings and caveats of the study: Normal lung showed higher cumulative top 100 clone frequency than tumor.

Germline CDR1 is SGHNT and CDR2 is YENEEA. The V end lost 0 bases, the J end lost 2 bases, and 8 bases lay between the germline ends. The CDR3 has 14 residues. The template was RNA from unsorted bulk tissue. Chemotherapy-naive patients with new lung cancer underwent thoracic surgery in China, August–November 2014. The sample comprised lung tumor tissue. The TCR sequence derives from a woman in her sixties or seventies with non-small cell lung cancer. The J gene is TRBJ2-7, the V gene TRBV11-3; TRBD2 is a possible D gene (6 bases). CDR3: CASSLDAGTYEQYS. In nucleotides, the CDR3 is TGTGCCAGCAGCTTAGATGCGGGGACCTACGAGCAGTACTCC.